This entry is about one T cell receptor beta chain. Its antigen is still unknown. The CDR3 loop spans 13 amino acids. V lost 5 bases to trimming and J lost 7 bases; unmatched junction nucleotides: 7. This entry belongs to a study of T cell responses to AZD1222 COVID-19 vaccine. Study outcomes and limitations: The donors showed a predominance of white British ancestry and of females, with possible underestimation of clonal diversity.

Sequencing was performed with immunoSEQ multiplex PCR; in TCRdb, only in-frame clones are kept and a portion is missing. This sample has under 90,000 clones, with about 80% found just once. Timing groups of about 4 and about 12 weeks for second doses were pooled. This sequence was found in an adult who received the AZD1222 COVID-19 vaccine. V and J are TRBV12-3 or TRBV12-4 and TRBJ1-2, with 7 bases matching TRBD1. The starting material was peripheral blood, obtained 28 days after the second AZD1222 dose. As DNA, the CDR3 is TGTGCCAGCAGTCCCCCCAGGGGGATTGGCTACACCTTC. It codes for CASSPPRGIGYTF.